Described below is a single TCR beta chain sequence and its context. TRB rearrangements were amplified by multiplex PCR with BIOMED2 TRB-A/B primers. TCRdb recomputed calls from the multiplex PCR reads with MiXCR, one row per CDR3 protein. The sample consists of more than 15,000 distinct CDR3 sequences, around 35% of them appearing once. From blood, roughly 250-550 ng of genomic DNA served as TRB template. The data were taken from a study of T and B cells in COVID-19 patients. Study-level information: The recovered cohort's median age was 34 years, versus roughly 63 years in active infection.

V was pared by 2 bases and J by 5 bases, with 4 bases between. Germline V gene data show CDR1 as KGHSH and CDR2 as LQKENI. The CDR3 loop spans 11 amino acids. The chain carries TRBV18 and TRBJ2-7; D remains ambiguous. Sequencing was done on a sample of blood. The source is a human donor with active COVID-19. For the CDR3, the DNA is TGTGCCAGCTCACCAGGGGACGAGCAGTACGTC. This encodes CASSPGDEQYV.